The source of this TCR beta chain is a study of human T cells and chemical hapten exposure. This clonotype was recorded at least ten times. The CDR3 has 15 residues. The V and J ends lost 1 base and 6 bases respectively, with 14 bases between them. The V gene's germline CDR1 is WNHNN and CDR2 SYGVQD (reference sequence). Stated time point: patch test 3, about 24 weeks after DPC sensitization. Treatment here: therapeutic diphenylcyclopropenone sensitization with weekly scalp DPC. MiXCR was run by TCRdb on the RACE reads, yielding one entry per CDR3 protein. Of tens of thousands of distinct CDR3 sequences detected, 10% to 15% appear once; the ten largest clones hold more than 4.5%.

The J gene is TRBJ2-3, the V gene TRBV10-1; D might be TRBD1 or TRBD2, each matching 5 bases. This clonotype was sampled from a woman aged 45-59 years with alopecia areata. Some clones in this sample may be carry-over from other donors' samples. This specimen was whole blood, taken in connection with sensitization to the hapten diphenylcyclopropenone (DPC). In nucleotides, the CDR3 is TGCGCCAGCAGTGAGTTTGTGGGGACCGGGGATACGCAGTATTTT. Protein: CASSEFVGTGDTQYF.